These 26 T cell receptor beta chains came from one sample sequenced in a study of T-cell memory formation after mild COVID-19. TCRdb ran MiXCR on the 5' RACE reads and lists one entry per CDR3 protein. The repertoire includes roughly 130,000 distinct CDR3 sequences, 17% of them detected once, and roughly 5.3% sits in the top ten. The specimen was PBMCs or a T cell subset sorted from them (not recorded which). These receptors were collected from a man aged 18 to 35 who had mild COVID-19 (a few samples of this study predate the infection). Cell type and time point are not known.

The rearrangement joins TRBV7-9 to TRBJ1-1; no definite D call. Germline values: CDR1 SEHNR, CDR2 FQNEAQ (reference sequence). The V end was cut by 8 bases, the J end by 0 bases, with 10 bases between. The CDR3 spans 13 residues. CDR3 DNA sequence: TGTGCCAGCGTTTTGATAATGAACACTGAAGCTTTCTTT. It is translated as CASVLIMNTEAFF.

This clonotype occurred a few times. The chain carries TRBV20-1 and TRBJ2-3; 10 bases map to TRBD2. The V segment lost 6 bases and the J segment 2 bases; nucleotides outside the gene matches: 5. There are 14 residues in the CDR3. Germline V gene sequence: CDR1 DFQATT, CDR2 SNEGSKA (reference sequence). The CDR3 loop is CSARTSGHTDTQYF. CDR3 bases: TGCAGTGCCCGGACTAGCGGACACACAGATACGCAGTATTTT.

The sample holds a few counts of this clonotype. The chain couples TRBV20-1 to TRBJ2-5; D is possibly TRBD1 (6 bases). The ends were cut back, 3 bases at V and 7 bases at J, with 15 bases in the middle. The CDR3 loop spans 13 amino acids. Germline V gene data show CDR1 as DFQATT and CDR2 as SNEGSKA (reference sequence). Here the CDR3 DNA reads TGCAGTGCTAGCAGTGGGCCCAGGGGGACCCAGTACTTC. The encoded protein is CSASSGPRGTQYF.

The sample holds many counts of this clonotype. The gene calls are TRBV7-3 and TRBJ2-3, with TRBD2 identical over 7 bases. Germline V gene sequence: CDR1 SGHTA, CDR2 FQGTGA. This CDR3 spans 13 amino acids. J gave up 4 bases and V 2 bases, and 0 bases lay outside the gene matches. The CDR3 spells CASSLAGADTQYF. CDR3 DNA sequence: TGTGCCAGCAGCTTAGCGGGGGCAGATACGCAGTATTTT.

The table lists this clonotype with a few counts. The V gene is TRBV7-2, the J gene TRBJ2-3, with TRBD2 identical over 9 bases. Germline CDR1 reads SGHTA; CDR2 reads FQGNSA. The CDR3 runs to 15 residues. The trim removed 0 bases at V and 6 bases at J, leaving 4 bases unmatched. As DNA, the CDR3 is TGTGCCAGCAGCTTAGCCCTAGCGGGGTGGGATACGCAGTATTTT. Amino acid sequence: CASSLALAGWDTQYF.

This clonotype was seen only a few times. This chain connects TRBV7-2 to TRBJ2-1; TRBD2 aligns across 7 bases. Germline lookup yields CDR1 SGHTA and CDR2 FQGNSA. The ends lost 5 bases at V and 0 bases at J; junction bases unmatched: 10. The CDR3 has 17 amino acids. CDR3 residues: CASSPSGGPSSYNEQFF. In nucleotides, the CDR3 is TGTGCCAGCAGCCCCTCGGGGGGTCCTAGCTCCTACAATGAGCAGTTCTTC.

The J gene is TRBJ1-5, the V gene TRBV30; D is unclear. Trimming removed 0 bases from V and 6 bases from J, with 15 bases in between. Germline lookup yields CDR1 GTSNPN and CDR2 SVGIG (reference sequence). This CDR3 has 15 amino acids. For the CDR3, the DNA is TGTGCCTGGAGTGTACTGGGTGTTGAAGGTCAGCCCCAGCATTTT. Amino acid sequence: CAWSVLGVEGQPQHF.

This clonotype occurred a few times. The V and J genes are TRBV5-4 and TRBJ1-6; D remains ambiguous. The CDR3 spans 17 residues. Per the germline V gene, CDR1 is SGHNT and CDR2 is YYREEE (reference sequence). Between the trimmed V and J ends, which lost 2 bases and 8 bases, there was a span of 20 bases. The CDR3 sequence is CASSFRANSRADSPLHF. The CDR3 DNA reads TGTGCCAGCAGCTTCAGAGCTAACAGCCGGGCAGATTCACCCCTCCACTTT.

The gene calls are TRBV20-1 and TRBJ1-3; D is perhaps TRBD1 (6 bases). CDR1 and CDR2 (germline): DFQATT, SNEGSKA (reference sequence). The V gene lost 5 bases and the J gene lost 4 bases, with 12 bases spanning the gap. The CDR3 extends over 13 amino acids. For the CDR3, the DNA is TGCAGTGCTCCCAGGGGAGCCGGAAACACCATATATTTT. This codes for CSAPRGAGNTIYF.

This clonotype has just a few counts. The rearrangement joins TRBV6-4 to TRBJ2-1; D call uncertain. CDR1 is MRHNA, CDR2 SNTAGT, per germline. The V end was cut by 5 bases, the J end by 6 bases, with 14 bases between. The CDR3 consists of 14 residues. The CDR3 loop reads CASSQSREVNEQFF. The CDR3 bases are TGTGCCAGCAGTCAGTCTAGGGAAGTCAATGAGCAGTTCTTC.

This clonotype was observed a few times. The chain combines TRBV11-2 with TRBJ1-1; D is unresolved. Germline lookup yields CDR1 SGHAT and CDR2 FQNNGV. This CDR3 is built from 13 residues. Trimming took 5 bases from V and 5 from J, leaving 12 bases between them. CDR3 region: CASSVSLRTEAFF. The CDR3 DNA sequence: TGTGCCAGCAGCGTTTCCCTCCGGACTGAAGCTTTCTTT.

The chain has TRBV6-1 and TRBJ2-4; weak D call: TRBD1 (6 bases). Germline CDR1 and CDR2: MNHNS and SASEGT. Trimming shortened V by 0 bases and J by 6 bases, and 9 bases separated the two germline ends. CDR3 length: 14 residues. CDR3 amino acids: CASSEAGGGNIQYF. As DNA, the CDR3 is TGTGCCAGCAGTGAAGCTGGGGGCGGAAACATTCAGTACTTC.

The chain links TRBV7-2 to TRBJ2-3; TRBD2 aligns across 9 bases. From germline, CDR1 is SGHTA and CDR2 FQGNSA. The length of the CDR3 is 15 residues. The trim removed 8 bases at V and 3 bases at J, leaving 9 bases unmatched. This CDR3 reads CASRLAGGATDTQYF. The CDR3 coding sequence is TGTGCCAGCCGTCTTGCGGGGGGGGCGACAGATACGCAGTATTTT.

The chain employs TRBV24-1 and TRBJ2-6, with TRBD1 identical over 7 bases. Germline lookup yields CDR1 KGHDR and CDR2 SFDVKD. J lost 0 bases, V lost 5 bases, and 6 bases had no gene match. The CDR3 is 17 amino acids. CDR3 residues: CATSASRGISGANVLTF. For the CDR3, the DNA is TGTGCCACCAGTGCGAGCAGGGGGATCTCTGGGGCCAACGTCCTGACTTTC.

This clonotype turned up a few times. This chain connects TRBV12-3 or TRBV12-4 to TRBJ1-6; 8 bases are shared with TRBD1. The J segment lost 11 bases and the V segment lost 6 bases, leaving 9 bases of the junction unmatched. This CDR3 spans 14 amino acids. CDR3 DNA: TGTGCCAGCAGGCCCCAGGGGGCGGCAACACCCCTCCACTTT. It translates to CASRPQGAATPLHF.

This clonotype was recorded a few times. J is TRBJ2-1 and V is TRBV7-8; 7 nucleotides align to TRBD1. Per the germline V gene, CDR1 is SGHVS and CDR2 is FQNEAQ. The V segment lost 7 bases and the J segment 7 bases; nucleotides outside the gene matches: 10. The CDR3 has 14 amino acids. The CDR3 protein is CASTVGQINNEQFF. The CDR3 coding sequence is TGTGCCAGCACCGTGGGACAGATCAATAATGAGCAGTTCTTC.

The rearrangement uses TRBV10-3 and TRBJ1-5, with D possibly matching TRBD1 (6 bases). V dropped 8 bases and J dropped 3 bases, with 8 bases sitting between them. The germline V gene has CDR1 ENHRY and CDR2 SYGVKD. This CDR3 comprises 12 residues. The CDR3 sequence: CAIGQYNQPQHF. The DNA of the CDR3 is TGTGCCATCGGACAGTACAATCAGCCCCAGCATTTT.

This chain uses TRBV6-6 with TRBJ1-4; D is unclear. Per the germline V gene, CDR1 is MNHNY and CDR2 is SVGAGI (reference sequence). The germline V and J ends were trimmed by 6 bases and 8 bases, with 10 bases remaining between them. This CDR3 is built from 12 residues. The CDR3, as DNA: TGTGCCAGCAGCCGAGATTGGGAAAAACTGTTTTTT. Translation gives CASSRDWEKLFF.

Ten or more counts support this clonotype. The chain has TRBV5-1 and TRBJ1-1; D perhaps matches TRBD1 (5 bases). The V end was cut by 2 bases, the J end by 6 bases, with 17 bases between. CDR1 is SGHRS and CDR2 is YFSETQ in the germline V gene. The CDR3 sequence is 15 residues long. The CDR3 DNA reads as TGCGCCAGCAGCTTCGTTGGGGGGACCCAGTCTGAAGCTTTCTTT. This sequence encodes CASSFVGGTQSEAFF.

CDR3 DNA sequence: TGTGCCAGCAGTTTAGGTGGTAGGGGACTCGGTGGCTACACCTTC. Its protein is CASSLGGRGLGGYTF. V gene TRBV12-3 or TRBV12-4 combines with J gene TRBJ1-2; the D gene is possibly TRBD1 (5 bases). Trimming stripped 1 base from V and 7 bases from J, with 16 bases between. The CDR3 loop spans 15 amino acids.

V is TRBV29-1 and J is TRBJ1-2; 8 bases are a match to TRBD1. CDR1 and CDR2 from the germline V gene are SQVTM and ANQGSEA. Trimming took 6 bases from V and 8 from J; bases not matched to a gene: 5. This CDR3 spans 11 amino acids. The chain's CDR3 is CSVDRGGGYTF. The CDR3 nucleotides are TGCAGCGTCGACAGGGGTGGCGGCTACACCTTC. Full variable domain (outside the CDR3, taken from reference TRBV29-1 and TRBJ1-2): SAVISQKPSRDICQRGTSLTIQCQVDSQVTMMFWYRQQPGQSLTLIATANQGSEATYESGFVIDKFPISRPNLTFSTLTVSNMSPEDSSIYLCSVDRGGGYTFGSGTRLTVV.

The chain uses TRBV5-1 and TRBJ2-5; D possibly matches TRBD1 or TRBD2 (5 bases each). This CDR3 is built from 13 residues. Germline CDR1 SGHRS, CDR2 YFSETQ. V was shortened by 0 bases and J by 9 bases, with 12 bases between the two germline ends. CDR3 protein: CASSLDSPGPQYF. CDR3 DNA sequence: TGCGCCAGCAGCTTGGACTCACCGGGGCCCCAGTACTTC.

This clonotype was recorded at least ten times. This chain uses TRBV12-3 or TRBV12-4 with TRBJ2-7; TRBD2 aligns across 13 bases. J gave up 0 bases and V 6 bases, and 8 bases lay outside the gene matches. This CDR3 comprises 17 residues. CDR3 sequence (DNA): TGTGCCAGCAGCCCCCCCGGGACTAGCGGGGTCTCCTACGAGCAGTACTTC. Translation gives CASSPPGTSGVSYEQYF.

The chain links TRBV20-1 to TRBJ2-3; 9 bases are a match to TRBD2. Germline CDR1 DFQATT, CDR2 SNEGSKA (reference sequence). V lost 0 bases to trimming and J lost 2 bases; unmatched junction nucleotides: 3. This CDR3 has 15 amino acids. The CDR3 nucleotides are TGCAGTGCTAGAGACGGCGGGGGGGCCACAGATACGCAGTATTTT. Its protein is CSARDGGGATDTQYF.

This clonotype occurred a few times. The CDR3 reads CASRPGLAPDTQYF. In DNA form, the CDR3 reads TGTGCCAGCAGGCCGGGACTAGCTCCAGATACGCAGTATTTT. V gene TRBV7-2 combines with J gene TRBJ2-3; TRBD2 aligns across 9 bases. Germline V gene sequence: CDR1 SGHTA, CDR2 FQGNSA. Trimming took 6 bases from V and 4 from J; bases not matched to a gene: 5. The CDR3 is made up of 14 amino acids.

V is TRBV4-1 and J is TRBJ1-5; D perhaps matches TRBD1 (5 bases). Per germline, CDR1 MGHRA and CDR2 YSYEKL. The CDR3 covers 15 residues. V was cut by 0 bases and J by 5 bases, with 11 bases left in between. The CDR3 is CASSQDRGVHQPQHF. The CDR3 nucleotides read TGCGCCAGCAGCCAAGATAGAGGGGTTCATCAGCCCCAGCATTTT.